The clone carrying this T cell receptor beta chain was picked up a small number of times. The ends lost 4 bases at V and 6 bases at J; junction bases unmatched: 6. Germline V gene lookup returns CDR1 MNHEY and CDR2 SVGAGI. This CDR3 has 15 residues. The data stem from a study of blood T cell repertoires in COVID-19. Study-wide context: Acute and convalescent COVID-19 samples came from the United States, Italy and Spain.

Original data processing: How many nucleated cells were present was estimated from reference gene primer amplification. Data came from immunoSEQ multiplex PCR; TCRdb stores just in-frame clones and leaves some out. The D gene and trimming were derived from the DNA, and the V and J assignments and clone size from that table. The sample includes fewer than 450,000 clones, almost 90% of them seen just once. The receptor was derived from a woman aged 70 to 79 with COVID-19, enrolled during active disease. The chain carries TRBV6-5 and TRBJ1-1; 12 bases agree with TRBD1. Sequencing was carried out using peripheral blood. The CDR3 region is CASSSWDRGRAEAFF. The CDR3 DNA is TGTGCCAGCAGTTCCTGGGACAGGGGGCGAGCTGAAGCTTTCTTT.